The 17 T cell receptor beta chains below were found in one sample sequenced in a study of Ad26.COV2.S vaccination and SARS-CoV-2 variants. Here immunoSEQ multiplex PCR was the method, and the copy in TCRdb shows in-frame clones only, minus some. The table shows 350,000 to 450,000 clones, with 92% occurring only once. Treatment of the sample: around 19 received Ad26.COV2.S at low or high dose, single or two shots; about 5 received placebo; per-sample allocation not given. The investigators took samples on day 63 after the first vaccine or placebo injection. The sequencing here drew on peripheral blood, taken in a trial of Ad26.COV2.S vaccine versus placebo. The receptors shown here come from a person aged 18 to 65 who received the Ad26.COV2.S COVID-19 vaccine or a placebo.

The chain employs TRBV10-2 and TRBJ2-5; TRBD2 agrees at 7 bases. CDR3 length: 14 amino acids. Trimming took 8 bases from V and 3 from J; bases not matched to a gene: 9. The V gene's germline CDR1 is WSHSY and CDR2 SAAADI. The CDR3, as DNA: TGCGCCAGCGATCGAATGGGGGGGGAAGAGACCCAGTACTTC. This encodes CASDRMGGEETQYF.

The chain employs TRBV24-1 and TRBJ2-3, with 9 bases aligning to TRBD2. Germline CDR1 KGHDR, CDR2 SFDVKD. V lost 7 bases, J lost 5 bases, and 6 bases stayed unmatched. The CDR3 runs to 14 residues. CDR3: CATSYSGGRDTQYF. DNA of the CDR3: TGTGCCACCAGCTATAGCGGGGGCCGAGATACGCAGTATTTT.

The chain combines TRBV12-5 with TRBJ1-2; a weak D match, TRBD1 (6 bases). Trimming pared 3 bases from V and 7 bases from J, leaving 12 bases between. The CDR3 is made up of 13 amino acids. CDR1 LGHNT and CDR2 FRNRAP come from the germline V gene. Written as DNA, the CDR3 is TGTGCTAGTGGTTTTGTGGGGGCGATTGGCTACACCTTC. It is translated as CASGFVGAIGYTF.

V gene TRBV11-2 combines with J gene TRBJ2-5; 12 positions agree with TRBD1. V lost 1 base to trimming and J lost 1 base; unmatched junction nucleotides: 10. Germline V lookup: CDR1 SGHAT, CDR2 FQNNGV. CDR3 length: 19 residues. Here the CDR3 reads CASSLGIAWGQGAQETQYF. The CDR3, as DNA: TGTGCCAGCAGCTTAGGAATAGCCTGGGGACAGGGGGCCCAAGAGACCCAGTACTTC.

The CDR3 sequence is CASSHGGSSYNEQFF. DNA for the CDR3: TGCGCCAGCAGCCACGGGGGGAGCTCCTACAATGAGCAGTTCTTC. The V and J genes are TRBV5-1 and TRBJ2-1; TRBD2 matches at 7 bases. The trim removed 4 bases at V and 0 bases at J, leaving 4 bases unmatched. In germline, CDR1 is SGHRS, CDR2 YFSETQ. The length of the CDR3 is 15 residues.

The CDR3 protein is CSVEDPYGYTF. The DNA for the CDR3 is TGCAGCGTTGAGGACCCCTATGGCTACACCTTC. The rearrangement uses TRBV29-1 and TRBJ1-2; no clear D gene. The CDR3 length is 11 residues. V was pared by 3 bases and J by 4 bases, with 6 bases between. Germline CDR1 and CDR2: SQVTM and ANQGSEA.

The J gene is TRBJ2-5, the V gene TRBV6-2 or TRBV6-3; no clear D. The germline V gene has CDR1 MNHEY and CDR2 SVGEGT. With 1 base removed from V and 1 base from J, the gap between germline ends came to 4 bases. There are 13 residues in the CDR3. The CDR3 sequence is CASSYLAQETQYF. The CDR3 coding sequence is TGTGCCAGCAGTTACTTGGCCCAAGAGACCCAGTACTTC.

The rearrangement links TRBV27 to TRBJ2-1; either TRBD1 or TRBD2 may supply D (6 bases each). The V end lost 5 bases, the J end lost 3 bases, and 14 bases lay between the germline ends. Germline lookup yields CDR1 MNHEY and CDR2 SMNVEV (reference sequence). This CDR3 has 15 residues. This CDR3 is CASSPGGEYYNEQFF. The CDR3 DNA follows: TGTGCCAGCAGTCCCGGGGGCGAGTACTACAATGAGCAGTTCTTC.

In regard to this clone: Other DNA sequences in this specimen translate into the identical CDR3. The chain has TRBV29-1 and TRBJ2-7; D not certain. Germline CDR1 SQVTM, CDR2 ANQGSEA. The ends were cut back, 2 bases at V and 3 bases at J, with 8 bases in the middle. The CDR3 is 12 amino acids. CDR3 amino acids: CSVEKGNYEQYF. The CDR3 region has the DNA TGCAGCGTTGAAAAAGGGAACTACGAGCAGTACTTC.

The chain joins TRBV5-8 to TRBJ1-6; 8 nucleotides agree with TRBD1. The CDR3 is made up of 15 amino acids. Germline-derived CDR1 and CDR2 are SGHTS and YDEGEE. Germline trimming cut 0 bases from V and 8 bases from J; bases unmatched to any gene: 4. In nucleotides, the CDR3 is TGTGCCAGCAGCTTGGAAGGGACAGGCTATTCACCCCTCCACTTT. Protein sequence: CASSLEGTGYSPLHF.

The V gene is TRBV20-1, the J gene TRBJ2-6; weak D call: TRBD1 (6 bases). Germline V gene data show CDR1 as DFQATT and CDR2 as SNEGSKA (reference sequence). Trimming stripped 3 bases from V and 0 bases from J, with 18 bases between. The length of the CDR3 is 18 residues. CDR3 bases: TGCAGTGCTAGTATCGCCCCGGGACAAAACTCTGGGGCCAACGTCCTGACTTTC. Amino acids: CSASIAPGQNSGANVLTF.

The chain carries TRBV5-1 and TRBJ2-7; D is perhaps TRBD1 (5 bases). CDR1 is SGHRS and CDR2 is YFSETQ in the germline V gene. V was shortened by 4 bases and J by 7 bases, with 18 bases between the two germline ends. The CDR3 covers 14 residues. CDR3 residues: CASSPASSTGEQYF. The CDR3 nucleotides read TGCGCCAGCAGCCCGGCTTCGAGTACAGGAGAGCAGTACTTC.

The V and J genes are TRBV7-2 and TRBJ2-5, with TRBD1 matching over 8 bases. The CDR3 covers 15 residues. Germline CDR1 is SGHTA and CDR2 is FQGNSA. The V and J ends lost 5 bases and 5 bases, in that order; junction bases with no gene match: 10. DNA for the CDR3: TGTGCCAGCAGCCCGGGCAGGGGGCATCGGGAGACCCAGTACTTC. Protein: CASSPGRGHRETQYF.

The chain uses TRBV18 and TRBJ2-3; the match to TRBD2 covers 9 bases. The CDR3 totals 15 residues. Trimming removed 3 bases from V and 6 bases from J; junction bases left unmatched: 7. Germline CDR1 reads KGHSH; CDR2 reads LQKENI. The CDR3 sequence: CASSPGLAGSDTQYF. The CDR3 bases are TGTGCCAGCTCACCTGGCCTAGCGGGGAGCGATACGCAGTATTTT. The entire variable domain, with the rest obtained from reference TRBV18 and TRBJ2-3, is as follows: NAGVMQNPRHLVRRRGQEARLRCSPMKGHSHVYWYRQLPEEGLKFMVYLQKENIIDESGMPKERFSAEFPKEGPSILRIQQVVRGDSAAYFCASSPGLAGSDTQYFGPGTRLTVL.

The chain couples TRBV7-9 to TRBJ1-5, with TRBD1 as a possible D gene (5 bases). The CDR3 extends over 14 amino acids. The germline V gene encodes CDR1 SEHNR and CDR2 FQNEAQ (reference sequence). V lost 1 base, J lost 7 bases, and 11 bases lay in between. Written as DNA, the CDR3 is TGTGCCAGCAGCTTAGGGGGCTTGGCGCAGCCCCAGCATTTT. Translating it yields CASSLGGLAQPQHF.

V is TRBV11-3 and J is TRBJ2-7, with D possibly being TRBD2 (5 bases). Germline CDR1 is SGHNT and CDR2 is YENEEA. This CDR3 has 13 amino acids. V lost 3 bases to trimming and J lost 5 bases, with 11 bases between them. The CDR3 DNA reads TGTGCCAGCAGCTTTTTCGACGGGAACGAGCAGTACTTC. Translation: CASSFFDGNEQYF.

The genes are TRBV14 and TRBJ2-1; the D gene is possibly TRBD1 (6 bases). V gave up 3 bases and J gave up 2 bases, with 17 bases separating them. Germline CDR1 reads SGHDN; CDR2 reads FVKESK. CDR3 size: 17 residues. The CDR3 reads CASSQVLGTLTYNEQFF. DNA for the CDR3: TGTGCCAGCAGCCAGGTCCTCGGGACACTCACCTACAATGAGCAGTTCTTC.